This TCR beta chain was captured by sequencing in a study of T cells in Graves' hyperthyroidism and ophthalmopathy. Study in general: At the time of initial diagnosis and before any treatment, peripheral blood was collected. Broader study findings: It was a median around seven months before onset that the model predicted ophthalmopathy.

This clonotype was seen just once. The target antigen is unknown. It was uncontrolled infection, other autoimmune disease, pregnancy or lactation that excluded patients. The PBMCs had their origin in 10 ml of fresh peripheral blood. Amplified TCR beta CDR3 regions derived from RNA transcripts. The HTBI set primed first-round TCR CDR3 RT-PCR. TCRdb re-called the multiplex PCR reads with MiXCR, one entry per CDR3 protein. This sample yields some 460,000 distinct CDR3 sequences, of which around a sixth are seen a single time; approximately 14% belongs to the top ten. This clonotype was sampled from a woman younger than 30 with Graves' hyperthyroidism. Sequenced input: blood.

The CDR3 spells CASSEGSYNSPLHF. The CDR3 region has the DNA TGCGCCAGCAGTGAGGGATCCTATAATTCACCCCTCCACTTT. The chain joins TRBV10-2 to TRBJ1-6; D remains ambiguous. The V end lost 2 bases, the J end lost 1 base, and 3 bases lay between the germline ends. Germline assignment: CDR1 WSHSY and CDR2 SAAADI. The CDR3 runs 14 residues.